These 27 T cell receptor beta chains were all obtained from the same sample, sequenced in a study of T cell repertoires in cytomegalovirus infection (dated by TCRdb to between 2018 and 2021). The treatment or condition label corresponds to: in vitro stimulation with specific CMV peptide epitopes to enrich CMV-specific T cells. These receptors' targets are unknown. TCRdb records Illumina HiSeq 1500 as the sequencer. TCRdb passed the public sequencing reads through fastp at Q25 and MiXCR, retaining productive beta sequences. CDR3 protein duplicates are merged, each entry listing the most common genes and DNA. Present in this sample are about 100,000 distinct CDR3 sequences, roughly 39% of which were seen just once. Just under 75% of the sample is taken by the ten largest. The sequencing here drew on CD8+ T cells from cultured PBMCs, taken from culture after CMV antigen stimulation. Receptors originate from a human donor in good health (CMV status not recorded). Some clones in this sample may be carry-over from other donors' samples.

The chain joins TRBV6-8 to TRBJ2-5; 7 bases align to TRBD2. V dropped 5 bases and J dropped 1; count of bases not matched to a gene: 7. The CDR3 extends over 15 amino acids. The V gene's germline CDR1 is MNHGY and CDR2 SAAAGT. This CDR3 reads CASSTSDRTQETQYF. CDR3 nucleotides: TGTGCCAGCAGTACTAGCGACAGAACCCAAGAGACCCAGTACTTC.

The chain has TRBV4-1 and TRBJ1-5, with D unresolved. The V end was cut by 0 bases, the J end by 4 bases, with 10 bases between. There are 15 residues in the CDR3. Germline loops: CDR1 MGHRA, CDR2 YSYEKL. CDR3 coding DNA: TGCGCCAGCAGCCAAGATACGGGCAAGAATCAGCCCCAGCATTTT. It codes for CASSQDTGKNQPQHF.

The rearrangement joins TRBV7-6 to TRBJ2-5, with D possibly being TRBD1 (7 bases). The V end was cut by 1 base, the J end by 2 bases, with 14 bases between. Germline V CDR1 and CDR2: SGHVS, FNYEAQ. This CDR3 spans 16 amino acids. The CDR3, as DNA: TGTGCCAGCAGCTTAGGTATCGGGGGACAGCAAGAGACCCAGTACTTC. Its translation is CASSLGIGGQQETQYF.

The chain employs TRBV15 and TRBJ2-7; 10 bases map to TRBD1. Germline-derived CDR1 and CDR2 are LNHNV and YYDKDF (reference sequence). Trimming at V came to 5 bases and at J to 3 bases, leaving 13 bases not matched to a gene. The CDR3 has 17 residues. CDR3 loop: CATSDRDRGPLSYEQYF. CDR3 coding DNA: TGTGCCACCAGCGACCGGGACAGGGGCCCTCTGAGCTACGAGCAGTACTTC.

The sample holds a few counts of this clonotype. The CDR3 loop is CASSRGGNEQYF. In nucleotides, the CDR3 is TGTGCCAGCAGTCGAGGAGGGAATGAGCAGTACTTC. The chain recombines TRBV7-6 with TRBJ2-7; tentative D call: TRBD2 (6 bases). The CDR3 runs to 12 residues. Germline loops: CDR1 SGHVS, CDR2 FNYEAQ. With 6 bases removed from V and 7 bases from J, the gap between germline ends came to 13 bases. Variable domain in full (rest from reference TRBV7-6 and TRBJ2-7): GAGVSQSPRYKVTKRGQDVALRCDPISGHVSLYWYRQALGQGPEFLTYFNYEAQQDKSGLPNDRFSAERPEGSISTLTIQRTEQRDSAMYRCASSRGGNEQYFGPGTRLTVT.

There are a few counts of this clonotype. V gene TRBV27 combines with J gene TRBJ2-7; weak D call: TRBD1 (5 bases). CDR3 size: 15 residues. V lost 6 bases to trimming and J lost 2 bases, with 17 bases between them. Germline V gives CDR1 MNHEY, CDR2 SMNVEV (reference sequence). The CDR3 is CASRSGALGAYEQYF. The DNA for the CDR3 is TGTGCCAGCAGGAGTGGGGCACTTGGGGCCTACGAGCAGTACTTC.

A word on this clonotype: One end of the junction fails to match germline, which may point to a read error. The V gene is TRBV7-6, the J gene TRBJ2-7; perhaps TRBD1 as D (6 bases). CDR1 is SGHVS, CDR2 FNYEAQ, per germline. The CDR3 is made up of 15 amino acids. The CDR3 region has the DNA TGTGCCAGCAGCCAGATCCGGGACACCGCCTACGAGCTGTACTTC. Translation: CASSQIRDTAYELYF.

V gene TRBV7-3 combines with J gene TRBJ2-5, with 7 bases matching TRBD1. CDR3 length equals 16 residues. CDR1 SGHTA and CDR2 FQGTGA come from the germline V gene. The J segment lost 0 bases and the V segment lost 5 bases, leaving 9 bases of the junction unmatched. In nucleotides, the CDR3 is TGTGCCAGCAGCCCCCTGGGACAGCAGTACCAAGAGACCCAGTACTTC. Encoded protein: CASSPLGQQYQETQYF.

The rearrangement joins TRBV6-5 to TRBJ1-6, with D hard to call. The V gene lost 2 bases and the J gene lost 7 bases, with 12 bases spanning the gap. The CDR3 covers 15 residues. Looked up from germline, CDR1 is MNHEY and CDR2 is SVGAGI. The CDR3: CASSYADLPNSPLHF. The CDR3 coding sequence is TGTGCCAGCAGTTACGCGGACCTCCCAAATTCACCCCTCCACTTT.

The CDR3 sequence: CATASGLRDSEQYF. The CDR3 DNA sequence: TGTGCCACCGCCTCCGGGTTGCGGGATTCCGAGCAGTACTTC. This chain joins TRBV5-3 and TRBJ2-7; perhaps TRBD2 as D (6 bases). TRBV5-3 is identified as an open reading frame with a role that is uncertain. The length of the CDR3 is 14 residues. Trimming removed 9 bases at V and 6 bases at J, with 22 bases between.

The chain uses TRBV9 and TRBJ2-1; a weak D match, TRBD1 (6 bases). Germline V gives CDR1 SGDLS, CDR2 YYNGEE. V was cut by 1 base and J by 5 bases, with 10 bases left in between. The CDR3 is made up of 14 amino acids. CDR3: CASSVSQGHNEQFF. Here the CDR3 DNA reads TGTGCCAGCAGCGTAAGCCAGGGGCACAATGAGCAGTTCTTC.

The table lists this clonotype with a count of one. The J gene is TRBJ1-6, the V gene TRBV5-5, with a tentative D call TRBD1 (5 bases). The V end was cut by 4 bases, the J end by 4 bases, with 12 bases between. Germline CDR1 SGHKS, CDR2 YYEKEE (reference sequence). The CDR3 has 15 residues. CDR3 bases: TGTGCCAGCAGCCGCGATAGGGGTTATAATTCACCCCTCCACTTT. Translated: CASSRDRGYNSPLHF.

The rearrangement joins TRBV20-1 to TRBJ1-2; D not certain. CDR3 length: 13 amino acids. V dropped 0 bases and J dropped 7 bases, with 12 bases sitting between them. Germline lookup yields CDR1 DFQATT and CDR2 SNEGSKA (reference sequence). The CDR3 DNA follows: TGCAGTGCTAGAGATCCATGGTCGAGTGGCTACACCTTC. Residues: CSARDPWSSGYTF.

The V and J genes are TRBV6-6 and TRBJ1-3, with D hard to call. This CDR3 has 12 residues. Between the trimmed V and J ends, which lost 1 base and 4 bases, there was a span of 2 bases. CDR1 and CDR2 from the germline V gene are MNHNY and SVGAGI (reference sequence). This CDR3 reads CASSYLGNTIYF. CDR3 bases: TGTGCCAGCAGTTACTTGGGAAACACCATATATTTT.

A single count supports this clonotype. V usage is TRBV5-8 and J usage is TRBJ1-2; 7 nucleotides agree with TRBD1. V lost 4 bases, J lost 4 bases, and 4 bases stayed unmatched. Germline loops: CDR1 SGHTS, CDR2 YDEGEE. The CDR3 is made up of 13 amino acids. CDR3 nucleotide sequence: TGTGCCAGCAGCCGACAGGGATTCTATGGCTACACCTTC. This codes for CASSRQGFYGYTF.

CDR3 loop: CASRKQSTDTQYF. For the CDR3, the DNA is TGCGCCAGCAGAAAGCAGAGCACAGATACGCAGTATTTT. The rearrangement joins TRBV5-1 to TRBJ2-3; D uncertain. The V gene's germline CDR1 is SGHRS and CDR2 YFSETQ. The CDR3 loop spans 13 amino acids. V gave up 5 bases and J gave up 0 bases, with 7 bases separating them.

Many counts were recorded for this clonotype. This chain joins TRBV7-9 and TRBJ2-3; tentatively, D is TRBD2 (5 bases). This CDR3 contains 15 residues. Trimming removed 3 bases from V and 1 base from J, with 11 bases in between. Germline CDR1 is SEHNR and CDR2 is FQNEAQ (reference sequence). In DNA, the CDR3 is TGTGCCAGCAGCTTGGAGGCGTGGGGCACAGATACGCAGTATTTT. Residues: CASSLEAWGTDTQYF.

This clonotype was recorded a few times. The rearrangement joins TRBV7-6 to TRBJ1-1, with a weak D call TRBD1 (5 bases). In germline, CDR1 is SGHVS, CDR2 FNYEAQ. Trimming stripped 0 bases from V and 2 bases from J, with 19 bases between. This CDR3 is 18 amino acids long. The chain's CDR3 is CASSLAPLGQGVNTEAFF. CDR3 in DNA: TGTGCCAGCAGCTTAGCCCCACTGGGGCAGGGAGTTAACACTGAAGCTTTCTTT.

The chain is built from TRBV7-2 and TRBJ2-5, with 13 bases identical to TRBD2. The CDR3 covers 16 residues. Germline V gene sequence: CDR1 SGHTA, CDR2 FQGNSA. V lost 4 bases to trimming and J lost 0 bases; unmatched junction nucleotides: 2. In DNA form, the CDR3 reads TGTGCCAGCAGCTACGGACTAGCGGGAGACCAAGAGACCCAGTACTTC. Its translation: CASSYGLAGDQETQYF.

This clonotype was detected only once. CDR3 coding DNA: TGTGCCAGCAGCTCCCCTTATCCGTTTGACACAGATACGCAGTATTTT. It codes for CASSSPYPFDTDTQYF. This chain connects TRBV7-9 to TRBJ2-3; D ambiguous. The CDR3 loop spans 16 amino acids. Germline CDR1 SEHNR, CDR2 FQNEAQ (reference sequence). The germline V and J ends were trimmed by 4 bases and 2 bases, with 16 bases remaining between them.

The chain carries TRBV12-3 or TRBV12-4 and TRBJ2-1; possibly TRBD1 for D (5 bases). The CDR3 is made up of 12 amino acids. V shed 1 base and J shed 10 bases, with 8 bases lying between them. The CDR3, as DNA: TGTGCCAGCAGTTTAGACAGGTCCGAGCAGTTCTTC. Protein product: CASSLDRSEQFF.

The V gene is TRBV2, the J gene TRBJ2-1, with 11 bases identical to TRBD2. The germline V gene encodes CDR1 SNHLY and CDR2 FYNNEI. The trim removed 6 bases at V and 5 bases at J, leaving 6 bases unmatched. This CDR3 comprises 15 residues. CDR3 sequence reads: CASRETSGVNNEQFF. In nucleotides, the CDR3 is TGTGCCAGCAGGGAGACTAGCGGGGTCAACAATGAGCAGTTCTTC.

The chain combines TRBV4-1 with TRBJ2-5; no clear D gene. The CDR3 consists of 14 residues. With 1 base removed from V and 2 bases from J, the gap between germline ends came to 8 bases. CDR1 is MGHRA and CDR2 is YSYEKL in the germline V gene. CDR3 amino acids: CASSQVGQQETQYF. CDR3 sequence (DNA): TGCGCCAGCAGCCAAGTAGGTCAACAAGAGACCCAGTACTTC.

The chain couples TRBV24-1 to TRBJ2-3; a possible D gene is TRBD1 (5 bases). CDR3 length equals 16 residues. Germline CDR1 reads KGHDR; CDR2 reads SFDVKD. The V gene lost 2 bases and the J gene lost 2 bases, with 13 bases spanning the gap. The CDR3 sequence: CATSDSNRMDTDTQYF. CDR3 bases: TGTGCCACCAGTGATTCCAACAGGATGGACACAGATACGCAGTATTTT.

The V call is TRBV2, the J call TRBJ2-7; the D call may be TRBD1 or TRBD2 (5 bases each). V was cut by 11 bases and J by 6 bases, with 20 bases left in between. Germline CDR1 and CDR2: SNHLY and FYNNEI. The CDR3 extends over 13 amino acids. The CDR3 here is CAGLGLVGSEQYF. CDR3 nucleotide sequence: TGTGCCGGATTGGGGCTAGTGGGGAGCGAGCAGTACTTC.

This clonotype was detected a few times. The gene calls are TRBV28 and TRBJ1-5; D is undetermined. V gave up 6 bases and J gave up 4 bases, with 13 bases separating them. The CDR3 length is 14 residues. Germline V gene sequence: CDR1 MDHEN, CDR2 SYDVKM. CDR3: CASSPIPLNQPQHF. CDR3 nucleotide sequence: TGTGCCAGCAGCCCCATCCCCCTAAATCAGCCCCAGCATTTT.

This clonotype has just a few counts. The rearrangement links TRBV7-6 to TRBJ2-7; 7 bases are shared with TRBD1. Germline V gives CDR1 SGHVS, CDR2 FNYEAQ. The length of the CDR3 is 15 residues. J gave up 5 bases and V 2 bases, and 9 bases lay outside the gene matches. CDR3 DNA: TGTGCCAGCAGCTTATCAGGGGGAGCGATCCACGAGCAGTACTTC. Its protein product is CASSLSGGAIHEQYF.